This T cell receptor (beta chain) was observed in a study of cytomegalovirus exposure and HLA in healthy donors. TCRdb's table, derived via immunoSEQ multiplex PCR, lists solely in-frame clones and lacks some. The sample comprises about 64,000 clones, around nine tenths of which are singletons, and approximately 1.5% rests with the top ten. This CDR3 contains 14 residues. Per germline, CDR1 SGHAT and CDR2 FQDESV (reference sequence). J lost 7 bases, V lost 4 bases, and 6 bases had no gene match. This receptor was taken from a woman between 18 and 30 years old in good health and CMV-seronegative. Sequencing was performed on PBMCs. The gene calls are TRBV11-1 and TRBJ2-2; 7 positions agree with TRBD2. The CDR3 nucleotides are TGTGCCAGCAGCTCGCTGGGAGGGGTCGGGGAGCTGTTTTTT. Translating gives CASSSLGGVGELFF.